This T cell receptor (beta chain) is drawn from a study of blood T cell repertoires in COVID-19. Across the study: PBMCs, B-cell-depleted T cells, or T cells were the source of the cDNA or gDNA that made up the material.

Sequencing was performed with immunoSEQ multiplex PCR; in TCRdb, only in-frame clones are kept and a portion is missing. The sample has roughly 40,000 clones, 90% seen once. Trimming pared 2 bases from V and 4 bases from J, leaving 9 bases between. From germline, CDR1 is MNHNS and CDR2 SASEGT. CDR3 size: 14 residues. V and J are TRBV6-1 and TRBJ1-5; D remains unclear. Specimen: peripheral blood. The receptor comes from a man aged 50-59 years with active COVID-19. The chain's CDR3 is CASSESKLNQPQHF. For the CDR3, the DNA is TGTGCCAGCAGTGAATCGAAACTTAATCAGCCCCAGCATTTT.